This TCR beta chain was sequenced in a study of T-cell memory formation after mild COVID-19. About the study: Largely donor-specific sequence clusters came from a couple of donors. Findings and limits, study-wide: Some clones that responded turned up in pre-infection memory, which suggests that cross-reactive memory joined in.

Between the trimmed V and J ends, which lost 4 bases and 1 base, there was a span of 12 bases. The CDR3 consists of 15 residues. Per germline, CDR1 SGHVS and CDR2 FQNEAQ. This clonotype has only a few counts. What it binds is not known. TCR alpha and TCR beta cDNA libraries carrying sample barcodes and UMIs came from 5'RACE with constant-segment primers. TCRdb reprocessed the 5' RACE reads with MiXCR, giving one entry per CDR3 protein. The sample contains about 470,000 distinct CDR3 sequences, roughly 18% of which appear only once. This sequence joins TRBV7-8 and TRBJ2-3; D gene unclear. The sample taken for sequencing was PBMCs or a T cell subset sorted from them (not recorded which). The sequence came from an adult woman who had mild COVID-19 (a few samples of this study predate the infection). Cell type and time point are not known. The CDR3 DNA follows: TGTGCCAGCAGCTCGTACTCTGGCGGCACAGATACGCAGTATTTT. The encoded protein is CASSSYSGGTDTQYF.